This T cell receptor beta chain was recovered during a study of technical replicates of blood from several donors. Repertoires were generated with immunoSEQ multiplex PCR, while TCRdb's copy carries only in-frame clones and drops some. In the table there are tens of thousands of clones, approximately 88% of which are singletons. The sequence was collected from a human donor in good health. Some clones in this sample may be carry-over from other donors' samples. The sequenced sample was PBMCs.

The CDR3 DNA sequence: TGTGCCAGCAGCCGCCTGACAACCATGGAGACCCAGTACTTC. Its protein product is CASSRLTTMETQYF. The rearrangement links TRBV5-5 to TRBJ2-5, with unresolved D. CDR1 is SGHKS and CDR2 is YYEKEE in the germline V gene (reference sequence). The ends were cut back, 4 bases at V and 5 bases at J, with 15 bases in the middle. The CDR3 is 14 residues long.